This T cell receptor beta chain was profiled in a study of T cells after yellow fever vaccination. Background on the study: Preparation used SMART-Seq v4 Ultra Low Input for the low-cell-number fractions. Findings and caveats of the study: The secondary response showed a weaker magnitude and a faster peak, day 5 versus 15.

It was through 5'RACE template switching that TCR cDNA was made, with a universal primer site and UMIs added. TCRdb reprocessed the 5' RACE reads with MiXCR, giving one entry per CDR3 protein. The sample includes hundreds of thousands of distinct CDR3 sequences, approximately 13% of them seen just once. This clonotype occurred a few times. As yet, its antigen is unknown. Trimming took off 7 bases at V and 9 bases at J, with 10 bases between the two ends. The CDR3 is 11 residues long. Germline lookup yields CDR1 MNHEY and CDR2 SVGEGT. The TCR comes from a man aged 25-45 years who received the YFV17D yellow fever vaccine. The V gene is TRBV6-2 or TRBV6-3, the J gene TRBJ2-1, with D unclear. The material was PBMCs, obtained on the day of the yellow fever booster vaccination. CDR3 sequence: CASTMSGEQFF. The CDR3 region has the DNA TGTGCCAGCACCATGTCGGGTGAGCAGTTCTTC.